Included here is one T cell receptor (beta chain) sequence, with context. Its antigen is unidentified. The sample is drawn from a study of PD-1 blockade in classical Hodgkin lymphoma. Findings of the study overall: Exclusion applied to patients who initiated nivolumab less than 1 year following ASCT. In CD4+ cells, TCR diversity went up significantly by C4D1, but in CD8+ cells it did not. Compared with healthy donors, newly diagnosed patients reportedly showed lower baseline TCR diversity.

This CDR3 has 18 amino acids. V shed 1 base and J shed 0 bases, with 19 bases lying between them. CDR1 is LGHNA, CDR2 YNFKEQ, per germline. Using immunoSEQ multiplex PCR, the repertoire was profiled, and TCRdb retains in-frame clones only, with some absent. The table shows fewer than 13,000 clones, with over 80% occurring only once. The sample's time point: cycle 4 day 1 (C4D1), after more than five weeks of nivolumab. There was relapse after autologous stem cell transplantation in every patient, and there was variation in brentuximab vedotin exposure. Magnetic negative selection served to purify CD4+ T cells out of PBMCs that had been thawed. Patients had relapsed/refractory classical Hodgkin lymphoma with complete response, partial response or progressive disease as best response.

The receptor was derived from a human donor with classical Hodgkin lymphoma. This specimen consisted of CD4+ T cells from blood, obtained before the fourth cycle of nivolumab. This chain joins TRBV4-2 and TRBJ2-7; the D gene is possibly TRBD2 (5 bases). This CDR3 reads CASSQAMLGVLSSYEQYF. The CDR3 nucleotides are TGTGCCAGCAGCCAAGCGATGCTCGGGGTGCTCTCCTCCTACGAGCAGTACTTC.